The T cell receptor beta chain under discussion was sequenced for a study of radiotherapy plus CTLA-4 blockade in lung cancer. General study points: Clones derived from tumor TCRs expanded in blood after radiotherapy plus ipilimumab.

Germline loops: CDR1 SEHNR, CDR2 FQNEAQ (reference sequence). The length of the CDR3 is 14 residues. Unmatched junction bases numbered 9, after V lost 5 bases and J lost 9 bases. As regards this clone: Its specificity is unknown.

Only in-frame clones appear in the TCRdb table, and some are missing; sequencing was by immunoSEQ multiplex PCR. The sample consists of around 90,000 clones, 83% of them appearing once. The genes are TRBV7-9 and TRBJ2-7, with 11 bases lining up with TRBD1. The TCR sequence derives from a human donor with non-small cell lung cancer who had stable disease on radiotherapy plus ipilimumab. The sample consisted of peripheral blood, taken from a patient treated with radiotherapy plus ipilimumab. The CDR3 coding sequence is TGTGCCAGCAGCGGGACAGGGGGTATCTCCGGGCAGTACTTC. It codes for CASSGTGGISGQYF.